Sample share makes the clone carrying this T cell receptor (beta chain) medium-sized (0.01 to 0.1%). CDR3 size: 12 residues. In germline, CDR1 is MNHEY, CDR2 SMNVEV (reference sequence). The V end lost 5 bases, the J end lost 4 bases, and 9 bases lay between the germline ends. The data were obtained in a study of spatial heterogeneity in lung cancer. Time point indicated: sample taken at primary tumor resection. The authors sequenced whole RNA from tumor, nontumor lung or frozen PBMC without sorting. In TCRdb, the 5' RACE reads were re-called with MiXCR into one record per CDR3 protein. The sample consists of approximately 20,000 distinct CDR3 sequences, approximately 4.4% of them appearing once.

The rearrangement uses TRBV27 and TRBJ2-7; D gene uncertain. This specimen was PBMCs, taken at surgery. The source is a male donor with early-stage non-small cell lung cancer. The chain's CDR3 is CASSPLGYEQYF. DNA for the CDR3: TGTGCCAGCAGTCCGCTTGGTTACGAGCAGTACTTC.